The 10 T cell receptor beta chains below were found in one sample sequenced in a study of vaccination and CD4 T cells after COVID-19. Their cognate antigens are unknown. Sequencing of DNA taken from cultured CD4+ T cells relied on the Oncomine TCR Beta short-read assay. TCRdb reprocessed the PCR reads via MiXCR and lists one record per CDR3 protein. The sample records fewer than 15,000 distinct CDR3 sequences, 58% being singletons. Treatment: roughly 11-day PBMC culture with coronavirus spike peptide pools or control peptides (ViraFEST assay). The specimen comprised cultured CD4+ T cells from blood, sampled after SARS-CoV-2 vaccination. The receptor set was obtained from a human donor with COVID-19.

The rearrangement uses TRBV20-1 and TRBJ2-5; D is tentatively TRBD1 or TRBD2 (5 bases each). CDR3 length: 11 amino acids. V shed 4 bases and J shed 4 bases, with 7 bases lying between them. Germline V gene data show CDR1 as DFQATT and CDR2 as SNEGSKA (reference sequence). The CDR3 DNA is TGCAGTGCTAAGAGGGGAGAGACCCAGTACTTC. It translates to CSAKRGETQYF.

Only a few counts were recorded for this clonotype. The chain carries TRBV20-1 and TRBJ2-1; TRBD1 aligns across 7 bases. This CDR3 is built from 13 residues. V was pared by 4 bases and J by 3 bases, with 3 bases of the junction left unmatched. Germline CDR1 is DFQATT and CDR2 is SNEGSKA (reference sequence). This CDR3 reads CSAKRDSYNEQFF. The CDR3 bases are TGCAGTGCTAAAAGGGACAGCTACAATGAGCAGTTCTTC.

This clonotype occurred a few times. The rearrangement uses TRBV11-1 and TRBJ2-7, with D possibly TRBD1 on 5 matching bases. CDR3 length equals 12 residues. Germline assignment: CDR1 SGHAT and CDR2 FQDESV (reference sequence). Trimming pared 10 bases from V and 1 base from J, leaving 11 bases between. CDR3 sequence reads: CAIGAASYEQYF. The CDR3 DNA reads TGTGCCATAGGGGCTGCTTCCTACGAGCAGTACTTC.

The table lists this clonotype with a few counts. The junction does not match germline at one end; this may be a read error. CDR3: CSAGEVGETQYF. The CDR3 DNA follows: TGCAGTGCTGGAGAGGTCGGAGAGACCCAGTACTTC. The chain is built from TRBV20-1 and TRBJ2-5; D not resolved. The CDR3 has 12 residues. Germline V gives CDR1 DFQATT, CDR2 SNEGSKA (reference sequence).

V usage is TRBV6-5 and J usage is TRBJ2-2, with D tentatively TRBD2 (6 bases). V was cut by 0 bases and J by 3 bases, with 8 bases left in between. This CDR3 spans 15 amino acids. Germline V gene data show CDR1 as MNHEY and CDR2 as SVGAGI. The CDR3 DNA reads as TGTGCCAGCAGTTACTCGACTAGTTACACCGGGGAGCTGTTTTTT. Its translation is CASSYSTSYTGELFF.

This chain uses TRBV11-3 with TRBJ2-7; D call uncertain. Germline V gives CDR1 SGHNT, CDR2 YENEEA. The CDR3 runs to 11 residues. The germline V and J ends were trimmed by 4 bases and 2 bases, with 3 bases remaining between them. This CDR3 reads CASSSTYEQYF. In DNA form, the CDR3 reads TGTGCCAGCAGCTCCACCTACGAGCAGTACTTC.

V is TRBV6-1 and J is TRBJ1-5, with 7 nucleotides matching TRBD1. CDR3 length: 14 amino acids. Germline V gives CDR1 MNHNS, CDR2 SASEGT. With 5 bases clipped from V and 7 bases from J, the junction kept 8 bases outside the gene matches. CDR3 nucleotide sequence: TGTGCCAGCAGTCCTTACAGGGGAGGGCAGCCCCAGCATTTT. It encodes CASSPYRGGQPQHF.

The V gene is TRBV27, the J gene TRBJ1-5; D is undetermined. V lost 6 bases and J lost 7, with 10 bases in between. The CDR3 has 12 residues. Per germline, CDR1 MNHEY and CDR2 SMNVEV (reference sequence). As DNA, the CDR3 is TGTGCCAGCAGGGTTCGGTTGCAGCCCCAGCATTTT. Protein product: CASRVRLQPQHF.

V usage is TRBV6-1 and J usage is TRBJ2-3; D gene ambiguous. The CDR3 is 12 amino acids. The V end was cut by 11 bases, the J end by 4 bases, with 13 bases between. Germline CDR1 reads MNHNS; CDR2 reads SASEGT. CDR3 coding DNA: TGTGCCGCCCCCTCGGACCCAGATACGCAGTATTTT. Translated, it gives CAAPSDPDTQYF.

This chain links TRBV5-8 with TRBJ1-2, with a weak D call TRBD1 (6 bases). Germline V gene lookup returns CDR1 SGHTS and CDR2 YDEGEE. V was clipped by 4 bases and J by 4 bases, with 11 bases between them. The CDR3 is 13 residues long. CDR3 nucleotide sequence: TGTGCCAGCAGCCAGACAGGCACCTATGGCTACACCTTC. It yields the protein CASSQTGTYGYTF.